Below, one T cell receptor (beta chain) is given with its context. Followed over time, Seattle patients had been enrolled while infection was active. Data came from immunoSEQ multiplex PCR; TCRdb stores just in-frame clones and leaves some out. The data hold roughly 240,000 clones, with 75% to 85% observed a single time. The germline CDR1 and CDR2 sequences are LNHDA and SQIVND (reference sequence). The junction had 10 bases not matched to a gene; V was cut back by 5 bases and J by 0 bases. The CDR3 loop spans 18 amino acids. The entry originates in a study of blood T cell repertoires in COVID-19. Turning to the study itself: The analysed material was cDNA or gDNA that came from T cells, B-cell-depleted T cells, or PBMCs.

V is TRBV19 and J is TRBJ2-7; 13 nucleotides agree with TRBD2. The sequenced material came from peripheral blood. This sequence was found in a man aged 50 to 59 with COVID-19, enrolled during active disease. The CDR3 coding sequence is TGTGCCAGTAGTTTCCGGACTAGCGGGGGACACTTCTCCTACGAGCAGTACTTC. This translates into CASSFRTSGGHFSYEQYF.